Shown below are 8 T cell receptor beta chains from a single sample sequenced in a study of identical twins. MiXCR, run by TCRdb on the 5' RACE reads, gives a single entry per CDR3 protein. Here the sample spans approximately 230,000 distinct CDR3 sequences, 5% to 7% being singletons. This sample was also put to use in a study of T cells expressing NK-cell markers.

Sequencing used CD8+ T cells sorted from blood. The receptor set was obtained from a woman under 30 in good health.

Many counts were recorded for this clonotype. V is TRBV24-1 and J is TRBJ1-5; no clear D gene. CDR3 size: 15 residues. Germline CDR1 is KGHDR and CDR2 is SFDVKD. Trimming stripped 2 bases from V and 3 bases from J, with 10 bases between. This CDR3 is CATSDSTNSNQPQHF. Here the CDR3 DNA reads TGTGCCACCAGTGATTCTACAAACTCCAATCAGCCCCAGCATTTT.

Ten or more counts support this clonotype. The rearrangement uses TRBV20-1 and TRBJ2-2; tentative D call: TRBD2 (5 bases). The CDR3 contains 16 residues. Trimming took off 1 base at V and 3 bases at J, with 15 bases between the two ends. Per germline, CDR1 DFQATT and CDR2 SNEGSKA (reference sequence). For the CDR3, the DNA is TGCAGTGCTAGAGGAGGAGAACTGGAGGACACCGGGGAGCTGTTTTTT. Translating gives CSARGGELEDTGELFF.

The chain uses TRBV2 and TRBJ2-1, with D possibly called TRBD1 or TRBD2 (5 bases each). From germline, CDR1 is SNHLY and CDR2 FYNNEI. V was shortened by 6 bases and J by 6 bases, with 18 bases between the two germline ends. This CDR3 region has 15 residues. CDR3 protein: CASRPGSGTGNEQFF. CDR3 nucleotide sequence: TGTGCCAGCAGGCCCGGGTCGGGGACGGGCAATGAGCAGTTCTTC.

V usage is TRBV7-2 and J usage is TRBJ2-5, with D possibly being TRBD2 (6 bases). The CDR3 runs to 14 residues. Trimming pared 1 base from V and 6 bases from J, leaving 12 bases between. Per germline, CDR1 SGHTA and CDR2 FQGNSA. Here the CDR3 reads CASSLGRDGKTQYF. For the CDR3, the DNA is TGTGCCAGCAGCTTAGGGAGGGACGGGAAGACCCAGTACTTC.

In this sample, this clonotype turned up a few times. The V call is TRBV7-9, the J call TRBJ1-5; no definite D call. Germline values: CDR1 SEHNR, CDR2 FQNEAQ (reference sequence). V was shortened by 1 base and J by 2 bases, with 6 bases between the two germline ends. There are 14 residues in the CDR3. The CDR3 bases are TGTGCCAGCAGCTTAGAAGGCCGCAATCAGCCCCAGCATTTT. Translation gives CASSLEGRNQPQHF. Combining the CDR3 with reference TRBV7-9 and TRBJ1-5 gives the whole variable domain DTGVSQNPRHKITKRGQNVTFRCDPISEHNRLYWYRQTLGQGPEFLTYFQNEAQLEKSRLLSDRFSAERPKGSFSTLEIQRTEQGDSAMYLCASSLEGRNQPQHFGDGTRLSIL.

The chain couples TRBV13 to TRBJ2-5, with 11 bases aligning to TRBD2. With V trimmed by 5 bases and J by 1 base, 3 bases remained unmatched. This CDR3 contains 15 residues. Germline CDR1 and CDR2: PRHDT and FYEKMQ (reference sequence). The CDR3 region has the DNA TGTGCCAGCAGCAAGACTAGCGGGGTCCAAGAGACCCAGTACTTC. This codes for CASSKTSGVQETQYF.

By share of the sample, this clonotype is medium-sized. The CDR3 spells CASSPRFKGPGYGYTF. The CDR3 region has the DNA TGTGCCAGCAGCCCTCGTTTTAAGGGGCCGGGGTATGGCTACACCTTC. The V gene is TRBV7-9, the J gene TRBJ1-2, with D possibly TRBD1 on 5 matching bases. The germline V and J ends were trimmed by 5 bases and 5 bases, with 21 bases remaining between them. The CDR3 is 16 residues long. Per the germline V gene, CDR1 is SEHNR and CDR2 is FQNEAQ (reference sequence).

The chain combines TRBV3-1 with TRBJ2-3; D is possibly TRBD2 (7 bases). The V gene lost 3 bases and the J gene lost 4 bases, with 17 bases spanning the gap. The CDR3 runs to 16 residues. CDR1 is LGHDT and CDR2 is YNNKEL in the germline V gene (reference sequence). The CDR3 DNA reads as TGTGCCAGCAGCCATTTGCGGGGGCGTTTCCCAGATACGCAGTATTTT. Translation gives CASSHLRGRFPDTQYF.